This T cell receptor beta chain was sequenced for a study of PD-1 blockade in classical Hodgkin lymphoma. General study findings and limits: Significant TCR diversity gains by C4D1 occurred in CD4+ but not CD8+ cells.

Points on this clone: Its antigen is currently unknown.

The CDR3 has 14 amino acids. Trimming removed 8 bases at V and 6 bases at J, with 16 bases between. The time point is: cycle 4 day 1 (C4D1), after five to seven weeks of nivolumab. Relapses following autologous stem cell transplantation were seen in all patients, with brentuximab vedotin exposure varying. Sequencing used immunoSEQ multiplex PCR; TCRdb keeps in-frame clones, though not all of them. The sample consists of roughly 48,000 clones, around 86% of them appearing once. The clonotype comes from a human donor with classical Hodgkin lymphoma. The chain recombines TRBV23-1 with TRBJ2-2; D perhaps matches TRBD1 (5 bases). TRBV23-1 has ORF status, its function being uncertain. Sample: peripheral blood mononuclear cells (PBMCs), taken before the fourth cycle of nivolumab. The CDR3 here is CASLDSPSAGELFF. The CDR3 nucleotides read TGCGCCAGCCTTGACAGTCCGTCGGCCGGGGAGCTGTTTTTT.